Here is one TCR beta chain with its context. The CDR3 loop spans 16 amino acids. Germline values: CDR1 SGDLS, CDR2 YYNGEE. Trimming took 1 base from V and 3 from J; bases not matched to a gene: 6. This sample is drawn from a study of blood T cell repertoires in COVID-19. Profiled with immunoSEQ multiplex PCR; TCRdb holds only in-frame clones, not every one. Of fewer than 200,000 clones in the sample, 70% to 90% were seen once. The sequence derives from a man aged 45-60 years who had recovered from COVID-19. This chain joins TRBV9 and TRBJ2-1; 8 nucleotides align to TRBD2. The specimen sequenced was peripheral blood. The CDR3 nucleotides are TGTGCCAGCAGCGTAACGGGAGGGCCTTTCTACAATGAGCAGTTCTTC. Protein product: CASSVTGGPFYNEQFF. Supplemented by reference TRBV9 and TRBJ2-1, the full variable domain reads DSGVTQTPKHLITATGQRVTLRCSPRSGDLSVYWYQQSLDQGLQFLIQYYNGEERAKGNILERFSAQQFPDLHSELNLSSLELGDSALYFCASSVTGGPFYNEQFFGPGTRLTVL.